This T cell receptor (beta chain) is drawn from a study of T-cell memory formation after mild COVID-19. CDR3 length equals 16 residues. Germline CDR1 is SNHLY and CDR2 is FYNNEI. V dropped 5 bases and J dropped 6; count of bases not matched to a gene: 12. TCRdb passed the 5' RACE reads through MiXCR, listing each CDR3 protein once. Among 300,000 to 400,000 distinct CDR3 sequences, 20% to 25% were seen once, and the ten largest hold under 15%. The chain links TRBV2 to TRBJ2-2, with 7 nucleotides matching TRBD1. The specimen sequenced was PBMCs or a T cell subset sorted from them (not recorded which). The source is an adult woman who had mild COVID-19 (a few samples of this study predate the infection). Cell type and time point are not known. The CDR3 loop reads CASSTPDRTEAGELFF. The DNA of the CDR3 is TGTGCCAGCAGTACTCCGGACAGGACGGAGGCCGGGGAGCTGTTTTTT.